This TCR beta chain appears in the sequencing data of a study of beta chain features in type 1 diabetes. Germline V gives CDR1 MNHEY, CDR2 SMNVEV (reference sequence). The CDR3 covers 15 residues. With 4 bases clipped from V and 3 bases from J, the junction kept 3 bases outside the gene matches. Overall study findings and caveats: The study left unresolved whether HLA type influences TCRB rearrangement. When Type 1 diabetes patients were examined, their TCRB CDR3s proved moderately but significantly shorter in all four CD4+ subsets.

The entirety of the isolated RNA underwent reverse transcription, so expressed TCRB transcripts were sequenced. This table comes from immunoSEQ multiplex PCR, and its TCRdb copy is limited to in-frame clones, with some not included. The sample includes about 340,000 clones, around 9.3% seen only once; the top ten take roughly 1%. As to this clone: What it binds is unknown.

This TCR was sampled from a man aged 30-40 years with type 1 diabetes. Sequencing was carried out using central memory CD4+ T cells from blood. The chain employs TRBV27 and TRBJ2-1, with 10 bases matching TRBD1. The CDR3 reads CASSSGQGNYNEQFF. CDR3 DNA: TGTGCCAGCAGTTCGGGACAGGGGAACTACAATGAGCAGTTCTTC.